This T cell receptor beta chain was captured by sequencing in a study of T cells in Graves' hyperthyroidism and ophthalmopathy. Turning to the study itself: Before any treatment, at initial diagnosis, peripheral blood was collected. General study findings and limits: Ophthalmopathy, which appeared later, was predicted by the model a median approximately 6.7 months before onset.

Per germline, CDR1 SGDLS and CDR2 YYNGEE. The CDR3 runs to 18 residues. The J segment lost 4 bases and the V segment lost 3 bases, leaving 6 bases of the junction unmatched. There were TCR beta CDR3 regions amplified from RNA transcripts. HTBI primers were the set used in a first-round RT-PCR of the TCR CDR3. TCRdb recomputed calls from the multiplex PCR reads with MiXCR, one row per CDR3 protein. The table shows fewer than 750,000 distinct CDR3 sequences, with approximately 15% occurring only once. Any patient presenting with uncontrolled infection, other autoimmune disease, pregnancy or lactation was left out. PBMCs were sourced from roughly 9.1 ml fresh peripheral blood. This clonotype was counted at least ten times. The antigen is not known.

The origin of this receptor is a woman aged 40 to 50 with Graves' ophthalmopathy. The V and J genes are TRBV9 and TRBJ2-2; 16 bases map to TRBD2. Sample: blood. CDR3 nucleotide sequence: TGTGCCAGCAGCGAGGGACTAGCGGGAGGGCGAAGCACCGGGGAGCTGTTTTTT. Translating it yields CASSEGLAGGRSTGELFF.